These T cell receptor beta chains were read from a single sample in a study of control samples from healthy donors and cancer patients. TCRdb's table, derived via immunoSEQ multiplex PCR, lists solely in-frame clones and lacks some. The sample has 90,000 to 130,000 clones, around 87% seen once. The sequencing sample was made of PBMCs. Receptor source: a woman aged 60-75 years with lung cancer. Both conserved end residues are part of each CDR3. The order of the fields is D gene, clone size, V gene, J gene, CDR3 protein, CDR3 DNA. A D gene is named only where the DNA matches it firmly. Size tells how often a clone was seen (once, few, many) or the class of an expanded clone, and some rows leave it out.

D: TRBD1
size: NA
V: TRBV29-1
J: TRBJ1-2
CDR3: CSVHDRGDGYTF
DNA: TGCAGCGTGCACGACAGGGGGGATGGCTACACCTTC

D: NA
size: NA
V: TRBV12-3/TRBV12-4
J: TRBJ2-1
CDR3: CASSHAGALFF
DNA: TGTGCCAGCAGCCATGCGGGGGCTCTGTTCTTC

D: TRBD1
size: few
V: TRBV5-5
J: TRBJ1-3
CDR3: CASSFVLQGAAGNTIYF
DNA: TGTGCCAGCAGCTTCGTTCTTCAGGGGGCGGCGGGAAACACCATATATTTT

D: TRBD2
size: NA
V: TRBV4-1
J: TRBJ2-3
CDR3: CASSLLSGTSGSAVTDTQYF
DNA: TGCGCCAGCAGCCTCCTTTCCGGGACTAGCGGGAGCGCCGTCACAGATACGCAGTATTTT

D: NA
size: NA
V: TRBV3-1/TRBV3-2
J: TRBJ2-7
CDR3: CASSKREQGNEQYF
DNA: TGTGCCAGCAGCAAGCGGGAACAGGGGAACGAGCAGTACTTC

D: TRBD1
size: NA
V: TRBV27
J: TRBJ1-1
CDR3: CASSIQGERTEAFF
DNA: TGTGCCAGCAGTATACAGGGGGAGAGGACTGAAGCTTTCTTT

D: NA
size: NA
V: TRBV6-2/TRBV6-3
J: TRBJ1-4
CDR3: CASSSIRREKLFF
DNA: TGTGCCAGCAGCTCGATTAGGCGGGAAAAACTGTTTTTT

D: TRBD1
size: NA
V: TRBV7-8
J: TRBJ1-4
CDR3: CASSRDRGDEKLFF
DNA: TGTGCCAGCAGCCGAGACAGGGGGGATGAAAAACTGTTTTTT

D: NA
size: NA
V: TRBV28
J: TRBJ2-3
CDR3: CASSLIDTTDTQYF
DNA: TGTGCCAGCAGTTTAATTGACACCACAGATACGCAGTATTTT

D: TRBD1
size: NA
V: TRBV5-1
J: TRBJ2-2
CDR3: CASSLEVRTGGNTGELFF
DNA: TGCGCCAGCAGCTTGGAGGTTCGGACAGGGGGGAACACCGGGGAGCTGTTTTTT

D: NA
size: NA
V: TRBV3-1/TRBV3-2
J: TRBJ2-7
CDR3: CASSQESTQRGPYEQYF
DNA: TGTGCCAGCAGCCAAGAGTCGACACAACGGGGGCCATACGAGCAGTACTTC

D: TRBD1
size: NA
V: TRBV19
J: TRBJ1-6
CDR3: CASSLRQGHNSPLHF
DNA: TGTGCCAGTAGTCTACGACAGGGGCATAATTCACCCCTCCACTTT

D: NA
size: NA
V: TRBV24-1
J: TRBJ1-2
CDR3: CATSDEGGAHLFF
DNA: TGTGCCACCAGTGATGAAGGTGGTGCACACCTCTTCTTC

D: NA
size: NA
V: TRBV10-3
J: TRBJ2-5
CDR3: CAINKDRQETQYF
DNA: TGTGCCATCAACAAGGACAGACAAGAGACCCAGTACTTC

D: NA
size: NA
V: TRBV9
J: TRBJ1-4
CDR3: CASSAGTAWEKLFF
DNA: TGTGCCAGCAGCGCCGGGACCGCTTGGGAAAAACTGTTTTTT

D: TRBD1
size: NA
V: TRBV2
J: TRBJ2-2
CDR3: CASHRDRNTGELFF
DNA: TGTGCCAGCCACCGGGACAGGAACACCGGGGAGCTGTTTTTT

D: TRBD2
size: NA
V: TRBV29-1
J: TRBJ2-2
CDR3: CSVASGSLAGELFF
DNA: TGCAGCGTTGCTAGCGGGAGTCTGGCCGGGGAGCTGTTTTTT